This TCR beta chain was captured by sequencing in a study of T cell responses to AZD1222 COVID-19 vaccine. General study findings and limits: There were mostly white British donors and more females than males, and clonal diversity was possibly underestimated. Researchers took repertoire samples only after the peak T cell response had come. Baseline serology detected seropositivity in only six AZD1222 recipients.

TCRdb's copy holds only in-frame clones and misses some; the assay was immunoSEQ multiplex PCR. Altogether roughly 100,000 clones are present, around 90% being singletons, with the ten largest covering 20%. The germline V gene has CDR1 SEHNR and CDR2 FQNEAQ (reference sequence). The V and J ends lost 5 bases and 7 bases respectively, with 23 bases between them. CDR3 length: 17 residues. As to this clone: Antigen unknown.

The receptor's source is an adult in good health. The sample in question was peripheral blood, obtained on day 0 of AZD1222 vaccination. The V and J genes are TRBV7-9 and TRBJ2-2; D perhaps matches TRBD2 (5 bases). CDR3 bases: TGTGCCAGCAGCCCGGAGGCGGCCAGGTCGACTGGCGGGGAGCTGTTTTTT. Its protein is CASSPEAARSTGGELFF.